This section outlines one T cell receptor (beta chain) sequence together with its context. A Seattle source enrolled patients during active infection and followed them longitudinally. The CDR3 has 15 amino acids. Trimming shortened V by 7 bases and J by 3 bases, and 19 bases separated the two germline ends. CDR1 is ENHRY, CDR2 SYGVKD, per germline. This specimen belongs to a study of blood T cell repertoires in COVID-19. Across the whole study: T cells, B-cell-depleted T cells, or PBMCs supplied cDNA or gDNA.

In the authors' methods: Amplifying reference gene primers gave estimates of nucleated cell counts. Libraries were prepared by immunoSEQ multiplex PCR; TCRdb keeps only in-frame clonotypes and omits some of them. V, J and clone size reflect that table, while D and trimming were determined from the DNA. The sample yields 150,000 to 200,000 clones, roughly 77% seen once. The source of this sequence is a woman aged 40 to 55 with COVID-19, enrolled during active disease. Sequenced material: peripheral blood. The rearrangement joins TRBV10-3 to TRBJ2-7, with a weak D call TRBD2 (6 bases). DNA of the CDR3: TGTGCCATCACGGGCGGGGACTCCATCAACTACGAGCAGTACTTC. This codes for CAITGGDSINYEQYF.